Listed here is a single T cell receptor beta chain. Its specificity is unknown. The treatment: roughly 20 received Ad26.COV2.S at low or high dose, single or two shots; five or six received placebo; per-sample allocation not given. Samples were taken on day 63 after the first vaccine or placebo injection. An Ad26 vector expressing Wuhan-strain SARS-CoV-2 spike constituted the vaccine. These data come from a study of Ad26.COV2.S vaccination and SARS-CoV-2 variants. Study overall: Sample donor was a member of the COV1001 Ad26.COV2.S trial arm.

Produced via immunoSEQ multiplex PCR; TCRdb's table is partial and in-frame only. Here the sample spans around 320,000 clones, roughly 84% being singletons. Findings and limits, study-wide: Compared with placebo recipients, vaccine recipients had higher spike-specific TCR breadth. Similar non-spike TCR breadth was observed in recipients of vaccine and of placebo.

Looked up from germline, CDR1 is SGHKS and CDR2 is YYEKEE (reference sequence). The V segment lost 0 bases and the J segment 7 bases; nucleotides outside the gene matches: 7. CDR3 length: 15 residues. This TCR was recovered from a person aged 18 to 59 who received the Ad26.COV2.S COVID-19 vaccine or a placebo. The starting material was peripheral blood, obtained in a trial of Ad26.COV2.S vaccine versus placebo. The V and J genes are TRBV5-5 and TRBJ1-2; TRBD1 aligns across 9 bases. CDR3 residues: CASSLEGGQGSGYTF. The CDR3 coding sequence is TGTGCCAGCAGCTTGGAGGGGGGACAGGGCTCTGGCTACACCTTC.